This passage covers 2 T cell receptor beta chains from one sample sequenced in a study of beta chain features in type 1 diabetes. The whole isolated RNA underwent reverse transcription, so sequencing captured expressed TCRB transcripts. Sequencing was performed with immunoSEQ multiplex PCR; in TCRdb, only in-frame clones are kept and a portion is missing. The repertoire holds approximately 38,000 clones, with approximately 49% as singletons. Input material: central memory CD4+ T cells from blood. Every receptor here comes from a woman between 18 and 29 years old in good health.

V is TRBV5-4 and J is TRBJ1-6; TRBD1 agrees at 7 bases. Trimming removed 1 base from V and 7 bases from J; junction bases left unmatched: 5. Germline assignment: CDR1 SGHNT and CDR2 YYREEE (reference sequence). This CDR3 has 15 residues. The CDR3 DNA sequence: TGTGCCAGCAGCTTGAACAGGGGTAGAAATTCACCCCTCCACTTT. Residues: CASSLNRGRNSPLHF.

The sample holds a few counts of this clone. The chain joins TRBV11-2 to TRBJ2-3, with D perhaps TRBD2 (5 bases). V lost 3 bases and J lost 0, with 10 bases in between. CDR3 size: 15 residues. Germline V gene data show CDR1 as SGHAT and CDR2 as FQNNGV. The CDR3 loop reads CASSFLRASTDTQYF. Here the CDR3 DNA reads TGTGCCAGCAGCTTCTTGAGGGCGAGCACAGATACGCAGTATTTT.